This T cell receptor (beta chain) is drawn from a study of T cells in Graves' hyperthyroidism and ophthalmopathy. Study-level points and caveats: Researchers report that a 13 V-J model separated ophthalmopathy from stable hyperthyroidism. For ophthalmopathy, model prediction preceded onset by a median 6.5 months. Expanded thyroid clonotypes (above 0.001) were mostly also found in blood.

The TCR beta CDR3 regions underwent amplification using RNA transcripts as the source. The study used the HTBI primer set for a first-round RT-PCR of the TCR CDR3. TCRdb independently ran MiXCR on the multiplex PCR reads; one entry per CDR3 protein. The sample records 300,000 to 500,000 distinct CDR3 sequences, 14% to 15% being singletons. The table lists this clonotype with many counts. The antigen is unknown. Germline-derived CDR1 and CDR2 are KGHSH and LQKENI. The CDR3 length is 18 residues. The V and J ends lost 2 bases and 0 bases respectively, with 18 bases between them. Uncontrolled infections, other autoimmune diseases, pregnancy or lactation led to exclusion of patients.

The genes are TRBV18 and TRBJ2-3; D gene unclear. Sequences were obtained from blood. The clonotype was recovered from a woman in her twenties or thirties with Graves' hyperthyroidism. CDR3 residues: CASSPSRNGPTSTDTQYF. The CDR3 nucleotides read TGTGCCAGCTCACCAAGTAGGAACGGACCAACTAGCACAGATACGCAGTATTTT.